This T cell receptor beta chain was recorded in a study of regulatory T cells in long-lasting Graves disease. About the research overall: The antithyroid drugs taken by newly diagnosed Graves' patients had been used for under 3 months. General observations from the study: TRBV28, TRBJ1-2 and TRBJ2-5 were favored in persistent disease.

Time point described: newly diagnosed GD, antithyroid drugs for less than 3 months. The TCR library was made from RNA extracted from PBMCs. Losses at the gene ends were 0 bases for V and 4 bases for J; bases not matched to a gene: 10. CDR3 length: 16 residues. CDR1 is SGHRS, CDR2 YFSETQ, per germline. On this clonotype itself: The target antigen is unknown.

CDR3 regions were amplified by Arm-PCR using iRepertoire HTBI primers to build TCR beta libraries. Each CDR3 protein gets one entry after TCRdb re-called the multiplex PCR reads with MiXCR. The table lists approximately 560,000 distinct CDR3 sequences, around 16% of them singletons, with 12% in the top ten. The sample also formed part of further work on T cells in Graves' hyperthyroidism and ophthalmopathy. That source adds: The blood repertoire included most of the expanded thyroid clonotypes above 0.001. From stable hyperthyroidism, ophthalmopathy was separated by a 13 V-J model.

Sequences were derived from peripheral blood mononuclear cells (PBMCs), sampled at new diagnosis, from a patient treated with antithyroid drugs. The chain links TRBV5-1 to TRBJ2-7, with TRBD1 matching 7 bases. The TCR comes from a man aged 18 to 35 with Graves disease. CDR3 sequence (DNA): TGCGCCAGCAGCTTGGGGTCTGGGGACAGAGTATACGAGCAGTACTTC. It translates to CASSLGSGDRVYEQYF.